Sequencing of this T cell receptor (beta chain) was carried out in a study of control samples from healthy donors and cancer patients. Here immunoSEQ multiplex PCR was the method, and the copy in TCRdb shows in-frame clones only, minus some. The sample lists approximately 20,000 clones, 86% occurring once. Material: PBMCs. This sequence was found in a woman in her 70s with colorectal cancer.

CDR3 DNA sequence: TGCAGCGTTGTTGTAGACACCAGCTCTGGAAACACCATATATTTT. As protein: CSVVVDTSSGNTIYF. The chain recombines TRBV29-1 with TRBJ1-3, with D unclear. Germline V gives CDR1 SQVTM, CDR2 ANQGSEA. This CDR3 region has 15 residues. V was clipped by 4 bases and J by 0 bases, with 13 bases between them.